This TCR beta chain appears in the sequencing data of a study of T cell responses to AZD1222 COVID-19 vaccine. Findings of the study overall: Clonal diversity may have been underestimated in mostly white British donors. Rises in breadth and depth of Spike-specific TCRs came after two AZD1222 doses. As reported, nearly half of all spike-specific TCRs target variant regions that are unmutated.

Details on this clone: The target antigen is unknown.

CDR1 and CDR2 (germline): MNHNS, SASEGT. V gave up 1 base and J gave up 4 bases, with 11 bases separating them. This CDR3 comprises 16 residues. TCRdb's table, derived via immunoSEQ multiplex PCR, lists solely in-frame clones and lacks some. The sample has 120,000 or so clones, roughly 90% seen once. The genes are TRBV6-1 and TRBJ2-6; D perhaps matches TRBD2 (6 bases). This receptor was identified in an adult in good health. This sample comprised peripheral blood, obtained on day 0 of AZD1222 vaccination. As DNA, the CDR3 is TGTGCCAGCAGTGAAGAGGATGCGGGGGGGGCCAACGTCCTGACTTTC. Protein: CASSEEDAGGANVLTF.